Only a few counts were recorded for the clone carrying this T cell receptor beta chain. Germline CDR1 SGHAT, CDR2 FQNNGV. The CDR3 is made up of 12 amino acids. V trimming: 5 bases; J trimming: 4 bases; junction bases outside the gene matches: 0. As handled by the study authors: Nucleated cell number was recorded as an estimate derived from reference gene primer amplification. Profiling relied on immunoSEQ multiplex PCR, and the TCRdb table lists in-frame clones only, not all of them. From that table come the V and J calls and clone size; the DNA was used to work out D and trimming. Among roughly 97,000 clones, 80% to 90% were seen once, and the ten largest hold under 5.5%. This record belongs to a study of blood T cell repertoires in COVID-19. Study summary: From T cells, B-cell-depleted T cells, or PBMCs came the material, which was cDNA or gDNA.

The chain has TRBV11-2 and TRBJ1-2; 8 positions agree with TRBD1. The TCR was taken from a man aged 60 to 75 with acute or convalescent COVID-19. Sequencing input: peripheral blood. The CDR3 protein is CASSQGAYGYTF. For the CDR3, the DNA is TGTGCCAGCAGCCAGGGGGCCTATGGCTACACCTTC.